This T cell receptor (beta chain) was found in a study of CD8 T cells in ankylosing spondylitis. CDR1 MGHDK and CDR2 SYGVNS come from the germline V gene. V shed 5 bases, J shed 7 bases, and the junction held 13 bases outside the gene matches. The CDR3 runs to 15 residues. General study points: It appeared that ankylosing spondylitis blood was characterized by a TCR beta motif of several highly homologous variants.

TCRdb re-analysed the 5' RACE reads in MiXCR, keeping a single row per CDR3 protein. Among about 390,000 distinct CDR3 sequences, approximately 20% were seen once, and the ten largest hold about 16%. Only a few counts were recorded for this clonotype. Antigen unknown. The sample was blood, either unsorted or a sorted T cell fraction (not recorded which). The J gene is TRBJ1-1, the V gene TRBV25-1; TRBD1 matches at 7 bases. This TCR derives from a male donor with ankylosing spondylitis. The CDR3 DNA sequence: TGTGCCAGCAGTCTCTCCAGGGGGGAAGAGGATGAAGCTTTCTTT. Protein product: CASSLSRGEEDEAFF.